This T cell receptor beta chain was found in a study of identical twins. Whole-study findings and limits: Insertions were reduced in abundant cord blood beta clonotypes but not in memory repertoires.

This clonotype turned up a few times. The antigen remains undetermined. After template switching added a universal primer site, the resulting cDNA carried unique molecular identifiers. TCRdb processed the 5' RACE reads anew with MiXCR; each CDR3 protein has one entry. Among 500,000 or so distinct CDR3 sequences listed, 11% to 15% were seen once. CDR3 length: 18 residues. Germline V gene data show CDR1 as MGHRA and CDR2 as YSYEKL. Deletions cut 0 bases from V and 4 bases from J, with 21 bases between. The sample was also reused in another study, on yellow fever vaccine responses in identical twins.

The gene calls are TRBV4-1 and TRBJ2-5; maybe TRBD1 (5 bases). This sequence was found in a woman under 30 in good health. Sequencing was performed on CD4+ T cells sorted from blood. The CDR3 bases are TGCGCCAGCAGCCAAGATCAGGAGACAGTCTCTTCGAGAGAGACCCAGTACTTC. It encodes CASSQDQETVSSRETQYF.